This TCR beta chain was sequenced in a study of Graves' ophthalmopathy and Graves' hyperthyroidism. Study-level information: Peripheral blood was obtained at first diagnosis, ahead of any treatment.

The CDR3 is made up of 16 amino acids. V gave up 6 bases and J gave up 1 base, with 18 bases separating them. The germline V gene encodes CDR1 SEHNR and CDR2 FQNEAQ (reference sequence). The diagnostic workup employed clinical symptoms, serum thyroxine, TRAb, thyroid ultrasound and orbital computed tomography. RNA served as the template for amplifying TCR beta CDR3 regions. HTBI primers were employed in first-round RT-PCR, then a second-round multiplex PCR followed. TCRdb re-called the multiplex PCR reads with MiXCR, one entry per CDR3 protein. The sample includes approximately 640,000 distinct CDR3 sequences, over 40% of them seen just once. General study findings and limits: In separating ophthalmopathy from stable hyperthyroidism, a 13-signature model achieved 85% to 90% sensitivity and around 80% specificity. Most thyroid-expanded clonotypes exceeding 0.001 frequency were also found in blood.

With respect to this clonotype: What it binds is unknown.

The clonotype originates from an adult man with Graves' ophthalmopathy. This rearrangement joins TRBV7-9 to TRBJ2-5; possibly TRBD1 or TRBD2 for D (6 bases each). The sequencing sample was made of peripheral blood. Here the CDR3 reads CASSPGVAEAQETQYF. The CDR3 DNA reads TGTGCCAGCAGTCCAGGGGTAGCGGAAGCCCAAGAGACCCAGTACTTC. The full variable domain, rest sourced from reference TRBV7-9 and TRBJ2-5, is DTGVSQNPRHKITKRGQNVTFRCDPISEHNRLYWYRQTLGQGPEFLTYFQNEAQLEKSRLLSDRFSAERPKGSFSTLEIQRTEQGDSAMYLCASSPGVAEAQETQYFGPGTRLLVL.